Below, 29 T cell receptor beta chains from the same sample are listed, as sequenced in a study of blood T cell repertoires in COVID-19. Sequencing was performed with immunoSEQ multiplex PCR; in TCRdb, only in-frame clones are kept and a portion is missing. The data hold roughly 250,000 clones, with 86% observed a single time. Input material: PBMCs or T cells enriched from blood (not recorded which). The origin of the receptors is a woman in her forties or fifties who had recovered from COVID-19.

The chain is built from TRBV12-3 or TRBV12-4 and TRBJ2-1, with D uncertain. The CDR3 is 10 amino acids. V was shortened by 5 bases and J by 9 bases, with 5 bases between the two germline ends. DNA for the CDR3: TGTGCCAGCAGTCTCTTTGAGCAGTTCTTC. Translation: CASSLFEQFF.

CDR3 nucleotides: TGTGCCAGCACAAGCTTCGGCGGTACCTCTGGGGCCAACGTCCTGACTTTC. Amino acids: CASTSFGGTSGANVLTF. The genes are TRBV9 and TRBJ2-6; the D is unclear. Germline CDR1 and CDR2: SGDLS and YYNGEE. Trimming removed 6 bases at V and 0 bases at J, with 16 bases between. The CDR3 runs to 17 residues.

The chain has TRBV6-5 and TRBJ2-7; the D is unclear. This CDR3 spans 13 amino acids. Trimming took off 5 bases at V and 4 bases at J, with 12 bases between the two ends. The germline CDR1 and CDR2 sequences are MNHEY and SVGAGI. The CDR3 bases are TGTGCCAGCAGTACCACCACAGCTTACGAGCAGTACTTC. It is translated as CASSTTTAYEQYF.

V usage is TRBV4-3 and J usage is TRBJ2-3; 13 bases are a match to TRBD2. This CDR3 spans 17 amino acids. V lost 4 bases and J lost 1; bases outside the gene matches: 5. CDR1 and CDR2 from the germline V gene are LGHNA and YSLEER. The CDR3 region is CASSRTSGRSRTDTQYF. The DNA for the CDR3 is TGCGCCAGCAGCCGGACTAGCGGGAGATCCCGCACAGATACGCAGTATTTT.

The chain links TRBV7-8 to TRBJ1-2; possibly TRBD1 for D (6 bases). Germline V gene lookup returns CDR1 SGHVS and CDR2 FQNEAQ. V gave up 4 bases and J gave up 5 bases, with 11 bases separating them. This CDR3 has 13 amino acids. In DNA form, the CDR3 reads TGTGCCAGCAGCTCGACAGGCGGATATGGCTACACCTTC. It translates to CASSSTGGYGYTF.

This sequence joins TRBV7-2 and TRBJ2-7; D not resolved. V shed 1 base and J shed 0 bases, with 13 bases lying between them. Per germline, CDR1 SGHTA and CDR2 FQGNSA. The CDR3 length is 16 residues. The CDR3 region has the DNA TGTGCCAGCAGCTTAGGTCAGGCCATTAGCTCCTACGAGCAGTACTTC. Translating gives CASSLGQAISSYEQYF.

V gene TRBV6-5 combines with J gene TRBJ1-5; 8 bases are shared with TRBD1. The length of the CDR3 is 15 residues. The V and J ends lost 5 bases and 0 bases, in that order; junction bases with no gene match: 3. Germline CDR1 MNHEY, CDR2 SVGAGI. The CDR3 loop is CASSIDRGSNQPQHF. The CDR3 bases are TGTGCCAGCAGTATCGACAGGGGTAGCAATCAGCCCCAGCATTTT.

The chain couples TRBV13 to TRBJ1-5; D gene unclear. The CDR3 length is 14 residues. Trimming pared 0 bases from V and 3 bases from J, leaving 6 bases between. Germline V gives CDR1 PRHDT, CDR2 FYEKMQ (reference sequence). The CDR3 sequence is CASSLGQDNQPQHF. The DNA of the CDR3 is TGTGCCAGCAGCTTAGGGCAGGACAATCAGCCCCAGCATTTT.

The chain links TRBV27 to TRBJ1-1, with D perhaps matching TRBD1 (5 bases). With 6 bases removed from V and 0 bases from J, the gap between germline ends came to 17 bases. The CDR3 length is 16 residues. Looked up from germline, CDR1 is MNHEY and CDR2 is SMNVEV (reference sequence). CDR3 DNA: TGTGCCAGCAGCAGACGGGACTTCTTTATGAACACTGAAGCTTTCTTT. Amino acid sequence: CASSRRDFFMNTEAFF.

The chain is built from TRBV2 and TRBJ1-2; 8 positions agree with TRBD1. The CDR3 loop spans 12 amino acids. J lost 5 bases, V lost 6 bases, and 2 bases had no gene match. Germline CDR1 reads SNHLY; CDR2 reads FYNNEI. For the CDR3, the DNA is TGTGCCAGCAGCGGACAGGGATATGGCTACACCTTC. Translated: CASSGQGYGYTF.

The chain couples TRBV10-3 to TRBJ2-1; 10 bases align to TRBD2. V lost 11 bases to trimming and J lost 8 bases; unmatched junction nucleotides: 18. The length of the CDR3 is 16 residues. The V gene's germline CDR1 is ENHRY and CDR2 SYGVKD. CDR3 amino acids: CAEGGSGGAPVDEQFF. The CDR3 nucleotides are TGTGCCGAAGGGGGGAGCGGGGGGGCCCCCGTGGATGAGCAGTTCTTC.

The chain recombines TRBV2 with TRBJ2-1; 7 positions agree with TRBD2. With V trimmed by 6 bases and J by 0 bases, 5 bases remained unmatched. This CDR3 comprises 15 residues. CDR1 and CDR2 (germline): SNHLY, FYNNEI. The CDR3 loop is CASRETSLSYNEQFF. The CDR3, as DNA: TGTGCCAGCAGAGAGACTAGCCTCTCCTACAATGAGCAGTTCTTC.

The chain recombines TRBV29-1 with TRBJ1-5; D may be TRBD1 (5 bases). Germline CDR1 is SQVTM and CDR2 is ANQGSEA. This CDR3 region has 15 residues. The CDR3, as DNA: TGCAGGTGGAGGGACTACGATTATAGCAATCAGCCCCAGCATTTT. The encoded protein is CRWRDYDYSNQPQHF.

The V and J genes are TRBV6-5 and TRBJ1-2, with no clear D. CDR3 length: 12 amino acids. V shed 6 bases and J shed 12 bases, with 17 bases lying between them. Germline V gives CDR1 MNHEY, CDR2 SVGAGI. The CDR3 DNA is TGTGCCAGCAGCACCGGGCGGGGAGGACACACCTTC. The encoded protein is CASSTGRGGHTF.

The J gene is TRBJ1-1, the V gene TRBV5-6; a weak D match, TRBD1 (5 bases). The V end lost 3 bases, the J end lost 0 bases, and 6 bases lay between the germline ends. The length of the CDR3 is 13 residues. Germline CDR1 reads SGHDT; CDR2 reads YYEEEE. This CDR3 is CASSWGVNTEAFF. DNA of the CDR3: TGTGCCAGCAGCTGGGGGGTGAACACTGAAGCTTTCTTT.

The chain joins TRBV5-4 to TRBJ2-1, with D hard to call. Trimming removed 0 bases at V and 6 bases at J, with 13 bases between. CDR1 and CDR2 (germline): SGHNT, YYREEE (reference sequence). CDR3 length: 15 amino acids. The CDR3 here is CASSLVGDLANEQFF. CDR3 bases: TGTGCCAGCAGCTTGGTAGGAGACCTGGCCAATGAGCAGTTCTTC. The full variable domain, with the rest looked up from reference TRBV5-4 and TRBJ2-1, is ETGVTQSPTHLIKTRGQQVTLRCSSQSGHNTVSWYQQALGQGPQFIFQYYREEENGRGNFPPRFSGLQFPNYSSELNVNALELDDSALYLCASSLVGDLANEQFFGPGTRLTVL.

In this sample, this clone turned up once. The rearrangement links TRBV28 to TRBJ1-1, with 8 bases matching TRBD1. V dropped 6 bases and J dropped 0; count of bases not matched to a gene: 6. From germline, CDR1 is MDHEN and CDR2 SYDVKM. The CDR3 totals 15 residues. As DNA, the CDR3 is TGTGCCAGCAGGGAAGGGACAGGCATGAACACTGAAGCTTTCTTT. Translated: CASREGTGMNTEAFF. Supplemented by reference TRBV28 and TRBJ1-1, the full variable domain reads DVKVTQSSRYLVKRTGEKVFLECVQDMDHENMFWYRQDPGLGLRLIYFSYDVKMKEKGDIPEGYSVSREKKERFSLILESASTNQTSMYLCASREGTGMNTEAFFGQGTRLTVV.

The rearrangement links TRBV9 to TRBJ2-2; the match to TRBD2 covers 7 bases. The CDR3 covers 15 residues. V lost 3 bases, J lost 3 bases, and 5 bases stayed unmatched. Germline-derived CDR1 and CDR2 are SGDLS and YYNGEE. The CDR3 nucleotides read TGTGCCAGCAGCGGAACTAGCGCCTACACCGGGGAGCTGTTTTTT. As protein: CASSGTSAYTGELFF. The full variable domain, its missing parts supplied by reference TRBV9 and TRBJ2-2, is DSGVTQTPKHLITATGQRVTLRCSPRSGDLSVYWYQQSLDQGLQFLIQYYNGEERAKGNILERFSAQQFPDLHSELNLSSLELGDSALYFCASSGTSAYTGELFFGEGSRLTVL.

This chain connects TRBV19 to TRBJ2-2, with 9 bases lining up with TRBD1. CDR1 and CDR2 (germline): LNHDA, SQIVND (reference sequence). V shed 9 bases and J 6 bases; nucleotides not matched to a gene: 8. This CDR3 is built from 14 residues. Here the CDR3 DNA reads TGTGCCAGACAGGGGGCGTATGGTGCCGGGGAGCTGTTTTTT. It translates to CARQGAYGAGELFF.

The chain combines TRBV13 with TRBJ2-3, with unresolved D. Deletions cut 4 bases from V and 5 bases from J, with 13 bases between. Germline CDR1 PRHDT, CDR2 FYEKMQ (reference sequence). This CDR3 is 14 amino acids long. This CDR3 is CASSSRRGVDTQYF. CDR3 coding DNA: TGTGCCAGCAGCTCACGCCGAGGTGTAGATACGCAGTATTTT.

The CDR3 loop reads CASITERWVVDLVGLNQPQHF. The CDR3 bases are TGTGCCAGCATCACAGAAAGGTGGGTAGTAGATTTAGTGGGCCTTAATCAGCCCCAGCATTTT. V and J are TRBV7-3 and TRBJ1-5, with D unclear. Trimming stripped 7 bases from V and 4 bases from J, with 35 bases between. There are 21 residues in the CDR3. Germline V gene lookup returns CDR1 SGHTA and CDR2 FQGTGA.

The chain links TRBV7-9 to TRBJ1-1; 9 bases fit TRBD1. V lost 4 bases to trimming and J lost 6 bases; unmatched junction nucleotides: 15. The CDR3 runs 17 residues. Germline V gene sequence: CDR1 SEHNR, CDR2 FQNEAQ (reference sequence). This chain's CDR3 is CASSSLQGARSGAEAFF. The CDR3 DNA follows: TGTGCCAGCAGCTCCTTACAGGGGGCGCGTTCGGGGGCTGAAGCTTTCTTT.

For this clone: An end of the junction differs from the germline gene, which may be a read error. CDR3 region: CASSPLSGSSDTQYF. CDR3 in DNA: TGTGCTAGCAGCCCCCTAAGCGGGAGCTCGGATACGCAGTATTTT. This rearrangement joins TRBV7-7 to TRBJ2-3, with TRBD2 matching over 8 bases. CDR3 length equals 15 residues. Germline values: CDR1 SSHAT, CDR2 FNYEAQ (reference sequence).

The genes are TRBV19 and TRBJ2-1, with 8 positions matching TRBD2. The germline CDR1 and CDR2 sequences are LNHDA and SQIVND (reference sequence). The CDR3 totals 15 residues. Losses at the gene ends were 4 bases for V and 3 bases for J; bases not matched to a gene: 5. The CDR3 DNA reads TGTGCCAGTAGTACCCAGCGGGAGCACTACAATGAGCAGTTCTTC. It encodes CASSTQREHYNEQFF.

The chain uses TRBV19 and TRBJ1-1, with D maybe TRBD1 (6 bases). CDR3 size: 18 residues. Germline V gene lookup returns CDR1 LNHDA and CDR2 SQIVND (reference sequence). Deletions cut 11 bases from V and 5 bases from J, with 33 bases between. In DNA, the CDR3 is TGTGCCTGCCGACCTCCCCAGGGCAGGGGCGAGGTTAATACTGAAGCTTTCTTT. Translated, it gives CACRPPQGRGEVNTEAFF.

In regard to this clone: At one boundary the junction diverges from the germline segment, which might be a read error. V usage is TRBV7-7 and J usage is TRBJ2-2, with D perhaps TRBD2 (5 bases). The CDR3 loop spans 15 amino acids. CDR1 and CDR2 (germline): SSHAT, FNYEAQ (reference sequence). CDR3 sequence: CASSLRGLLTGELFF. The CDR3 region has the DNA TGTGCTAGCAGCTTACGAGGGCTCCTCACCGGGGAGCTGTTTTTT.

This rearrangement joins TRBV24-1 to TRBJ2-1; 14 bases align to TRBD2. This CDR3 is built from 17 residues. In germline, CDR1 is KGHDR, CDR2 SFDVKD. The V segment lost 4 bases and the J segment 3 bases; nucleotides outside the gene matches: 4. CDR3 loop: CATSDTTSGGDYNEQFF. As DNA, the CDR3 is TGTGCCACCAGTGACACGACTAGCGGGGGGGACTACAATGAGCAGTTCTTC.

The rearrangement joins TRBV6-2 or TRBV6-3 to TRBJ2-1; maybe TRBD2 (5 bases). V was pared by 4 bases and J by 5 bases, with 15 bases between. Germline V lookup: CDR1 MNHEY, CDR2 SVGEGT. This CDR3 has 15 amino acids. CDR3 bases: TGTGCCAGCAGTTCGTTGGACTTACGCCACAATGAGCAGTTCTTC. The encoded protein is CASSSLDLRHNEQFF.

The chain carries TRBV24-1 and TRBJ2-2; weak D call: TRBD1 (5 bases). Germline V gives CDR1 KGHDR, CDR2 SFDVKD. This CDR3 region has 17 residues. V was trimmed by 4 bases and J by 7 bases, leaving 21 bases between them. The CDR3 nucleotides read TGTGCCACCAGTGAGAATGGGGCGGCCCGAGGTATCGGGGAGCTGTTTTTT. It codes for CATSENGAARGIGELFF.